The 11 T cell receptor beta chains presented below share a single source sample, sequenced in a study of cytomegalovirus exposure and HLA in healthy donors. A multiplex PCR was run with 60 Vbeta primers and 13 Jbeta primers. Sequenced by immunoSEQ multiplex PCR; TCRdb stores in-frame clones only, minus some. Of 70,000 to 95,000 clones in the sample, more than 55% were seen once. The sample taken for sequencing was PBMCs. The receptor source for this set is a woman aged 25 to 39 in good health and CMV-seropositive.

This chain links TRBV29-1 with TRBJ2-5; tentative D call: TRBD2 (6 bases). The CDR3 totals 16 residues. V lost 0 bases and J 5 bases, leaving 19 bases between the germline ends. Germline CDR1 reads SQVTM; CDR2 reads ANQGSEA. In DNA form, the CDR3 reads TGCAGCGTTGAAGACGGAGGGAACCTACTCTGGGAGACCCAGTACTTC. It specifies CSVEDGGNLLWETQYF.

This sequence joins TRBV29-1 and TRBJ1-2, with 7 bases matching TRBD1. Germline CDR1 is SQVTM and CDR2 is ANQGSEA. This CDR3 is 14 amino acids long. Trimming took 4 bases from V and 5 from J; bases not matched to a gene: 10. This CDR3 reads CSVAGQAVNYGYTF. The CDR3 DNA reads as TGCAGCGTTGCCGGACAGGCCGTTAATTATGGCTACACCTTC.

This clone was seen a few times. J is TRBJ1-6 and V is TRBV19; D unclear. Trimming took 4 bases from V and 9 from J, leaving 16 bases between them. This CDR3 spans 15 amino acids. CDR1 is LNHDA, CDR2 SQIVND, per germline (reference sequence). CDR3 nucleotides: TGTGCCAGTAGTAACTTCGCGGGCGAGGGTTCACCCCTCCACTTT. This sequence encodes CASSNFAGEGSPLHF.

The chain joins TRBV6-6 to TRBJ1-4; D might be TRBD1 (5 bases). Germline values: CDR1 MNHNY, CDR2 SVGAGI (reference sequence). Between the trimmed V and J ends, which lost 0 bases and 7 bases, there was a span of 9 bases. This CDR3 is 14 amino acids long. The CDR3 reads CASSYSGTGEKLFF. The CDR3 region has the DNA TGTGCCAGCAGTTACTCCGGGACTGGTGAAAAACTGTTTTTT.

The genes are TRBV18 and TRBJ2-5; 8 bases align to TRBD1. Trimming took 2 bases from V and 2 from J; bases not matched to a gene: 4. In germline, CDR1 is KGHSH, CDR2 LQKENI. The CDR3 has 15 residues. CDR3 coding DNA: TGTGCCAGCTCACCAATAGACAGGGGTCAAGAGACCCAGTACTTC. It is translated as CASSPIDRGQETQYF.

This clone has a handful of counts. The chain uses TRBV29-1 and TRBJ1-1, with D possibly TRBD1 on 6 matching bases. V was cut by 6 bases and J by 4 bases, with 12 bases left in between. Per germline, CDR1 SQVTM and CDR2 ANQGSEA. This CDR3 comprises 12 residues. The CDR3 is CSVGEGGTEAFF. The DNA of the CDR3 is TGCAGCGTCGGGGAGGGGGGCACTGAAGCTTTCTTT.

The chain is built from TRBV29-1 and TRBJ2-3; possible D gene TRBD2, 6 bases. This CDR3 region has 18 residues. From germline, CDR1 is SQVTM and CDR2 ANQGSEA. The germline V and J ends were trimmed by 4 bases and 2 bases, with 25 bases remaining between them. As DNA, the CDR3 is TGCAGCGTTGGAGGCGGGATTCACGGGATGGGTCCCACAGATACGCAGTATTTT. Its protein is CSVGGGIHGMGPTDTQYF.

This clone was found a few times. The chain links TRBV7-2 to TRBJ1-3; the D is unclear. The CDR3 has 15 residues. V lost 0 bases to trimming and J lost 4 bases, with 10 bases between them. The germline gives CDR1 SGHTA, CDR2 FQGNSA. The CDR3 DNA follows: TGTGCCAGCAGCTTAGCGTCTGCCCGGGGAAACACCATATATTTT. Protein: CASSLASARGNTIYF.

The chain is built from TRBV2 and TRBJ1-6; D possibly corresponds to TRBD1 (5 bases). V lost 9 bases and J lost 1, with 7 bases in between. The CDR3 is 13 residues long. Germline values: CDR1 SNHLY, CDR2 FYNNEI. The CDR3 nucleotides are TGTGCCAGTCAGGGTTCCTATAATTCACCCCTCCACTTT. This codes for CASQGSYNSPLHF.

V is TRBV15 and J is TRBJ2-2, with D possibly matching TRBD2 (5 bases). Deletions cut 0 bases from V and 1 base from J, with 9 bases between. This CDR3 spans 16 amino acids. Germline-derived CDR1 and CDR2 are LNHNV and YYDKDF (reference sequence). CDR3 region: CATSREGAENTGELFF. The CDR3 bases are TGTGCCACCAGCAGAGAGGGAGCGGAGAACACCGGGGAGCTGTTTTTT.

This rearrangement joins TRBV30 to TRBJ1-2; no definite D call. CDR1 GTSNPN and CDR2 SVGIG come from the germline V gene (reference sequence). This CDR3 contains 11 residues. V was cut by 0 bases and J by 12 bases, with 11 bases left in between. The CDR3 spells CAWSVGVTHTF. CDR3 coding DNA: TGTGCCTGGAGTGTGGGAGTCACCCACACCTTC.